The clone carrying this TCR beta chain was detected only once. The data originate from a study of cytomegalovirus exposure and HLA in healthy donors. PCR employed 60 Vbeta and 13 Jbeta primers. The protocol was immunoSEQ multiplex PCR, while the TCRdb copy is restricted to in-frame clones and leaves out a portion. The sample has 150,000 to 250,000 clones, roughly 79% seen once; the top ten hold under 2%. Per the germline V gene, CDR1 is SNHLY and CDR2 is FYNNEI. The CDR3 length is 17 residues. The V segment lost 6 bases and the J segment 2 bases; nucleotides outside the gene matches: 15. Sequencing was carried out using PBMCs. V gene TRBV2 combines with J gene TRBJ2-7; 8 bases fit TRBD2. This receptor was obtained from a man under 40 in good health and CMV-seronegative. The CDR3 DNA follows: TGTGCCAGCAGCGATAGCCGACTAGCGAGTGGAGCCTACGAGCAGTACTTC. Its translation is CASSDSRLASGAYEQYF.